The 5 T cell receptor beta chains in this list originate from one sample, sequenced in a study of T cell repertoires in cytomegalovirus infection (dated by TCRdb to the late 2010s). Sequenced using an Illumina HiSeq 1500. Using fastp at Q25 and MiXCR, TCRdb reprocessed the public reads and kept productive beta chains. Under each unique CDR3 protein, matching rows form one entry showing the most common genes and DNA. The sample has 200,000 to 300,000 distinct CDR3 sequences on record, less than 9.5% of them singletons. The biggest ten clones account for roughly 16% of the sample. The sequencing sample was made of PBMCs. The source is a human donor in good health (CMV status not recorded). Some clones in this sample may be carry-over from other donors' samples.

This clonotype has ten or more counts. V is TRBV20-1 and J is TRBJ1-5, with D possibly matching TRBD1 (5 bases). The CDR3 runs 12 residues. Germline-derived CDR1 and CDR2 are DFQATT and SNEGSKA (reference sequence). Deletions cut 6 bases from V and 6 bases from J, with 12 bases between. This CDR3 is CSAEGPPQPQHF. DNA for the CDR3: TGCAGTGCCGAGGGGCCGCCTCAGCCCCAGCATTTT.

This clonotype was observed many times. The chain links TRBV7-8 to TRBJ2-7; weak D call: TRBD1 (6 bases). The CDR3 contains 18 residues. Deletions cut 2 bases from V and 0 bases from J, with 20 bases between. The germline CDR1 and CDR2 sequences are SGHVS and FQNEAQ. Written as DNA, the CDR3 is TGTGCCAGCAGCTTAACTGACTCGACAGGTCGTAGCTCCTACGAGCAGTACTTC. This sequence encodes CASSLTDSTGRSSYEQYF.

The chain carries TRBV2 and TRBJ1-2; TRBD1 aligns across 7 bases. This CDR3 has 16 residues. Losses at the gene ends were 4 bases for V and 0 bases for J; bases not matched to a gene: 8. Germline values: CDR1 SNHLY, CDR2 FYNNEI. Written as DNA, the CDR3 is TGTGCCAGCAGTGGTTTGACAGGGCCAGCTAACTATGGCTACACCTTC. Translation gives CASSGLTGPANYGYTF.

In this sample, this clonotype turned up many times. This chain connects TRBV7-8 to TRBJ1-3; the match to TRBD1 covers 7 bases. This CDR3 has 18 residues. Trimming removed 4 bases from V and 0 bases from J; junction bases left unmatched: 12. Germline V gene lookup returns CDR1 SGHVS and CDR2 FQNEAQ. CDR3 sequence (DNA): TGTGCCAGCAGCTCAACTCGACAGGGTTCGGACTCTGGAAACACCATATATTTT. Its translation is CASSSTRQGSDSGNTIYF. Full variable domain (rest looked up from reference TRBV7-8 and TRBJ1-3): GAGVSQSPRYKVAKRGQDVALRCDPISGHVSLFWYQQALGQGPEFLTYFQNEAQLDKSGLPSDRFFAERPEGSVSTLKIQRTQQEDSAVYLCASSSTRQGSDSGNTIYFGEGSWLTVV.

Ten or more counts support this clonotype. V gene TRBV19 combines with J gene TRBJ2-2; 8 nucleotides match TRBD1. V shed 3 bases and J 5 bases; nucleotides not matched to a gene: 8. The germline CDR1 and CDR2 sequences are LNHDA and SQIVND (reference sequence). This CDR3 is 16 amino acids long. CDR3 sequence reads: CASSIPGGGRTGELFF. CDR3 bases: TGTGCCAGTAGTATCCCAGGGGGCGGTAGGACCGGGGAGCTGTTTTTT.